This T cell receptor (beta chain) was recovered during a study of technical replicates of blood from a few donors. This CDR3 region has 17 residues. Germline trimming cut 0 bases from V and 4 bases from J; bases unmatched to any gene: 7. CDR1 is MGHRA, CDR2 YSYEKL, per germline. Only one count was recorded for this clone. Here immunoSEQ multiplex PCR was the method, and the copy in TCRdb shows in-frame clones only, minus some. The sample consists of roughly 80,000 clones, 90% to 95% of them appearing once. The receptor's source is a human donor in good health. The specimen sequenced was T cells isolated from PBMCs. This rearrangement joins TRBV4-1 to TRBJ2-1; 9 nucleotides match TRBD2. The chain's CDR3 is CASSQDVLAGMYNEQFF. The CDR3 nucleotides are TGCGCCAGCAGCCAAGATGTGCTAGCGGGGATGTACAATGAGCAGTTCTTC.